This passage covers 7 T cell receptor beta chains from one sample sequenced in a study of T cell repertoires in breast cancer. A second nested PCR with blocking oligonucleotides suppressed unpaired genes. TCRdb processed the emulsion pairing reads anew with MiXCR; each CDR3 protein has one entry. The profile covers approximately 40,000 distinct CDR3 sequences, with under 60% appearing a single time and approximately 62% taken by the ten largest. The expanded emulsion RT-PCR method captured paired alpha and beta chains from CD8+ T cells. Sequences were obtained from CD8+ T cells. The receptors come from a pool of human donors with breast cancer or a healthy control (not recorded which).

This clonotype appeared many times. The rearrangement joins TRBV28 to TRBJ2-5; no reliable D call. Germline-derived CDR1 and CDR2 are MDHEN and SYDVKM. The CDR3 is made up of 12 amino acids. Deletions cut 6 bases from V and 2 bases from J, with 7 bases between. The CDR3 nucleotides read TGTGCCAGCAGCGGAGTTCAAGAGACCCAGTACTTC. Translating it yields CASSGVQETQYF.

Points on this clonotype: With a much larger clone just one base away, this may be a read error. The chain recombines TRBV6-1 with TRBJ2-3; the match to TRBD2 covers 9 bases. Germline V CDR1 and CDR2: MNHNS, SASEGT. J was trimmed by 4 bases and V by 4 bases; bases with no gene match: 6. This CDR3 spans 15 amino acids. This CDR3 reads CASSGTSEGADTQYF. In DNA, the CDR3 is TGTGCCAGCAGTGGGACTAGCGAGGGGGCAGATACGCAGTATTTT.

The rearrangement uses TRBV20-1 and TRBJ2-7; tentatively, D is TRBD2 (5 bases). Germline V gene sequence: CDR1 DFQATT, CDR2 SNEGSKA (reference sequence). The CDR3 runs to 14 residues. The ends were cut back, 5 bases at V and 4 bases at J, with 18 bases in the middle. The CDR3 DNA reads as TGCAGTGCTTTCCCCGCCGGGGTATCGTACGAGCAGTACTTC. Translated, it gives CSAFPAGVSYEQYF.

The chain employs TRBV6-2 or TRBV6-3 and TRBJ2-1; 7 bases map to TRBD2. The junction had 4 bases not matched to a gene; V was cut back by 0 bases and J by 2 bases. The CDR3 is 16 amino acids. Germline-derived CDR1 and CDR2 are MNHEY and SVGEGT. The CDR3 nucleotides read TGTGCCAGCAGTTACTCTGCCGGGAGGCCCTACAATGAGCAGTTCTTC. The encoded protein is CASSYSAGRPYNEQFF.

This rearrangement joins TRBV11-1 to TRBJ2-1; unclear D gene. From germline, CDR1 is SGHAT and CDR2 FQDESV (reference sequence). Trimming took 1 base from V and 12 from J, leaving 10 bases between them. This CDR3 contains 12 residues. CDR3 residues: CASSLVPQRQFF. CDR3 nucleotides: TGTGCCAGCAGCTTAGTTCCCCAGAGGCAGTTCTTC.

The genes are TRBV12-3 or TRBV12-4 and TRBJ2-1, with D possibly matching TRBD2 (6 bases). Trimming left V 2 bases short and J 3 bases short, with 17 bases between. There are 17 residues in the CDR3. CDR3 in amino acids: CASSLRGRIDGYNEQFF. Here the CDR3 DNA reads TGTGCCAGCAGTTTAAGAGGGAGGATTGACGGCTACAATGAGCAGTTCTTC.

This clonotype was found a few times. This rearrangement joins TRBV15 to TRBJ2-3; D uncertain. This CDR3 is 15 amino acids long. Germline assignment: CDR1 LNHNV and CDR2 YYDKDF (reference sequence). Between the trimmed V and J ends, which lost 2 bases and 2 bases, there was a span of 11 bases. The CDR3 here is CATSRSSATTDTQYF. CDR3 DNA: TGTGCCACCAGCAGATCGAGCGCCACCACAGATACGCAGTATTTT. Variable domain in full (rest from reference TRBV15 and TRBJ2-3): DAMVIQNPRYQVTQFGKPVTLSCSQTLNHNVMYWYQQKSSQAPKLLFHYYDKDFNNEADTPDNFQSRRPNTSFCFLDIRSPGLGDTAMYLCATSRSSATTDTQYFGPGTRLTVL.